A selection of T cell receptor beta chains follows, all from one sample in a study of blood T cell repertoires in COVID-19. Clones were sequenced by immunoSEQ multiplex PCR, and TCRdb holds only the in-frame ones, with some missing. The table shows about 130,000 clones, with more than 90% occurring only once. Sequenced input: peripheral blood. The receptors originated from a man between 60 and 70 years old with COVID-19, enrolled during active disease. Each CDR3 is given with its conserved first and last residue. D genes are given only for firm matches. A row's size may be missing; if present it is once, few, many or a size class.

v_call,d_call,j_call,clone_size,cdr3_length,cdr3_aa,cdr3_nt
TRBV27,-,TRBJ1-6,-,14,CASSLNRLDSPLHF,TGTGCCAGCAGTTTAAACCGACTTGATTCACCCCTCCACTTT
TRBV27,-,TRBJ2-2,once,11,CATPGTGELFF,TGTGCCACCCCGGGGACCGGGGAGCTGTTTTTT
TRBV3-1/TRBV3-2,TRBD2,TRBJ2-7,-,14,CASSPWGRAGEQYF,TGTGCCAGCAGCCCTTGGGGGAGGGCCGGTGAGCAGTACTTC
TRBV6-5,-,TRBJ1-1,-,14,CASNPSGGNTEAFF,TGTGCCAGCAACCCATCCGGGGGGAACACTGAAGCTTTCTTT
TRBV10-2,TRBD1,TRBJ2-2,-,14,CASTGQMNTGELFF,TGCGCCAGTACGGGACAGATGAACACCGGGGAGCTGTTTTTT
TRBV11-2,TRBD1,TRBJ1-6,-,14,CASSLAGGNSPLHF,TGTGCCAGCAGCCTCGCAGGGGGCAATTCACCCCTCCACTTT
TRBV7-9,-,TRBJ2-1,-,14,CASSYLTGFNEQFF,TGTGCCAGCAGCTACTTGACAGGATTCAATGAGCAGTTCTTC
TRBV28,TRBD2,TRBJ2-7,-,20,CASSPGLGTSGRRVSYEQYF,TGTGCCAGCAGCCCTGGTTTAGGGACTAGCGGGAGGAGGGTCTCCTACGAGCAGTACTTC
TRBV18,-,TRBJ2-5,-,13,CASSPERQETQYF,TGTGCCAGCTCACCGGAGCGACAAGAGACCCAGTACTTC
TRBV21-1,-,TRBJ2-6,-,15,CASSVQRFGANVLTF,TGTGCCAGCAGCGTACAGAGATTCGGGGCCAACGTCCTGACTTTC
TRBV18,-,TRBJ2-7,-,16,CASSPRADTRSYEQYF,TGTGCCAGCTCACCACGAGCGGATACCCGCTCCTACGAGCAGTACTTC
TRBV5-1,-,TRBJ2-7,-,13,CASSFGGSYEQYF,TGCGCCAGCAGCTTTGGGGGGAGCTACGAGCAGTACTTC
TRBV4-2,TRBD2,TRBJ2-1,-,15,CASSQGLGGGYEQFF,TGTGCCAGCAGCCAAGGGTTGGGCGGGGGATATGAGCAGTTCTTC
TRBV5-1,TRBD1,TRBJ1-2,-,13,CASSLAGGYGYTF,TGCGCCAGCAGCTTGGCAGGGGGTTATGGCTACACCTTC
TRBV12-3/TRBV12-4,-,TRBJ2-5,-,13,CASRQVIQETQYF,TGTGCCAGCAGGCAGGTCATCCAAGAGACCCAGTACTTC
TRBV19,-,TRBJ1-2,-,15,CASSISGAPSYGYTF,TGTGCCAGTAGTATATCAGGGGCGCCGAGCTATGGCTACACCTTC
TRBV6-5,-,TRBJ1-4,once,15,CASSSTGSGREKLFF,TGTGCCAGCAGTTCAACAGGGAGCGGTCGTGAAAAACTGTTTTTT
TRBV6-5,-,TRBJ1-4,-,15,CASSYLPGTNEKLFF,TGTGCCAGCAGTTATTTACCGGGAACTAATGAAAAACTGTTTTTT
TRBV23-1,-,TRBJ1-1,-,16,CASSQPKDNSHTEAFF,TGCGCCAGCAGTCAACCCAAGGACAACTCTCACACTGAAGCTTTCTTT
TRBV5-1,TRBD2,TRBJ2-3,-,17,CASSIRTSGESTDTQYF,TGCGCCAGCAGCATCAGGACTAGCGGAGAAAGCACAGATACGCAGTATTTT
TRBV28,-,TRBJ1-1,-,13,CASSGGGKAEAFF,TGTGCCAGCAGTGGTGGGGGGAAGGCTGAAGCTTTCTTT
TRBV20-1,-,TRBJ2-1,once,11,CSAAPDNEQFF,TGCAGTGCTGCCCCAGACAATGAGCAGTTCTTC
TRBV2,-,TRBJ1-2,-,14,CASSGVRLTYGYTF,TGTGCCAGCAGTGGGGTCAGACTAACCTATGGCTACACCTTC
TRBV7-9,TRBD1,TRBJ2-2,-,15,CASPRDRLNTGELFF,TGTGCCAGCCCGCGGGACAGGCTTAACACCGGGGAGCTGTTTTTT
TRBV5-1,-,TRBJ1-1,-,13,CASSFRSGTEAFF,TGCGCCAGCAGCTTCAGGTCTGGAACTGAAGCTTTCTTT
TRBV6-1,-,TRBJ2-3,few,16,CASSEARFLAADTQYF,TGTGCCAGCAGTGAAGCGCGGTTCTTAGCAGCAGATACGCAGTATTTT